This T cell receptor beta chain was identified during a study of shared clonotypes between healthy human individuals (dated by TCRdb to 2018 to 2020). A note on the overall study: Two women and a few men aged 18 to 49 years were included in the cohort. For each donor, CD4 naive and CD4 memory were each given three plates, CD8 naive was given two plates, and CD8 memory was given one plate. Each donor's leukapheresis produced roughly between roughly 0.85 and 9.5 billion PBMCs. To estimate repertoire size and how much clonotypes are shared between individuals, the study performed deep sequencing of blood TCR repertoires from a handful of healthy adults. To increase sequencing depth and limit assay-specific biases, different laboratories used diverse techniques to prepare libraries and sequence TCR repertoires.

TCR CDR3 regions were amplified from genomic DNA by multiplex PCR using the deep immunoSEQ assay. Genomic DNA extracted from each cell subset was distributed evenly over all wells of several immunoSEQ 96-well plates, and each plate served as one replicate. For sorted subsets, about 200 ng genomic DNA, equal to tens of thousands of T cell genomes, was loaded into each replicate PCR. Purified libraries were measured with a Qubit 3.0 fluorometer, size-checked on a Bioanalyzer 2100, and measured again with the KAPA Library Quantification kit. Every immunoSEQ 96-well plate was sequenced on a separate single-read 150-cycle Illumina NextSeq 550 flow cell. Per the original workflow: Because the immunoSEQ output held only junctional sequences and lacked quality scores, the filtering could not match the filtering applied to full-length reads. To assign V/J genes and CDR3, sequences were annotated using PyIR, a Python wrapper for IgBLAST v1.9, with IMGT germline references. Reads with weak V/J assignments (E-value above 1e-6), missing CDR3, stop codons, out-of-frame junctions, or ambiguous translated residues were removed. V3J clonotypes were defined as sequences sharing the same inferred V gene, J gene, and CDR3 amino acid sequence. Percentage overlap between repertoires was calculated by dividing the number of shared unique clonotypes by the size of the smaller repertoire. Repertoire richness was assessed with RTK rarefaction, the Chao1 estimator, and Recon v2.1 estimates of unobserved clonotypes. Generation probabilities were computed with OLGA for all TCRbeta clonotypes obtained by the gDNA method from several donors. Not all clones reach the TCRdb copy of this immuneACCESS table, which keeps in-frame sequences only. Checked studies attribute under half of the gap to unresolved V genes and leave the rest unexplained. Clone size and the V and J calls come from that table; the DNA yielded D and trimming. For this sample there are approximately 2.3 million clones; 80% to 95% appear just once. The top ten clones comprise 0.39% of the sample.

Healthy HIV-negative adults with no recently reported acute infections or vaccinations were included as donors. All donors were Caucasian adults living in Nashville, Tennessee, USA. CD4+ T cells were enriched by magnetic negative selection; naive cells were then positively selected on CD45RA, and the negative fraction formed the memory subset. After blood collection by leukapheresis, PBMCs were isolated using Ficoll-Histopaque density gradient centrifugation and then cryopreserved in the vapor phase of liquid nitrogen. Purity and quantity of every magnetically sorted T cell population were checked by analytical flow cytometry. Each sorted fraction had its genomic DNA isolated and then quantified by UV absorbance on a Nanodrop 2000c. Results and caveats for the whole study, not just this receptor: Pairwise subsampling indicated that sequencing depth was expected to affect the degree of clonotype sharing among donors. Because the study included only a small number of donors, the genetic and exposure-history diversity represented was limited. Even with the large sequencing depth, rarefaction of the sorted-subset datasets indicated that sequencing was incomplete. Sampling was restricted to blood, and TCR repertoires in tissue are likely to differ from TCR repertoires in blood. Estimated clonotype richness was generally larger for naive than for memory subsets. Across several donors, around 5% of naive CD4, more than 3% of naive CD8, roughly 2.2% of memory CD4, and 0.3% to 0.45% of memory CD8 clonotypes were shared. Clonotypes shared by all four sorted-subset donors showed higher generation probabilities than non-shared clonotypes.

The CDR3 spans 15 residues, from the cysteine through the phenylalanine. Only CDR3 DNA remains: 45 bases, in frame from the first base. A distance of 8 bases separates the germline ends of V and J, which lose 2 bases and 0 bases respectively. From the germline V gene, CDR1 is KGHSH and CDR2 is LQKENI. This clone was observed a few times. There is no known antigen for this receptor. No base quality values were provided; no much bigger clone lies one nucleotide off. The sample has other DNA sequences that encode this CDR3 too. In this chain, TRBV18 is recombined with TRBJ1-5, with the D segment identity uncertain. The receptor comes from a man aged 18-30 years in good health. Some clones in this sample may be carry-over from other donors' samples. The sequencing sample was made of naive CD4+ T cells from PBMCs. In light of the paper, this sample's cell subset or site label describes: CD45RA+ positively selected. In nucleotides, the sequence is TGTGCCAGCTCACCAGGGCGCACTAGCAATCAGCCCCAGCATTTT. This is translated as CASSPGRTSNQPQHF.